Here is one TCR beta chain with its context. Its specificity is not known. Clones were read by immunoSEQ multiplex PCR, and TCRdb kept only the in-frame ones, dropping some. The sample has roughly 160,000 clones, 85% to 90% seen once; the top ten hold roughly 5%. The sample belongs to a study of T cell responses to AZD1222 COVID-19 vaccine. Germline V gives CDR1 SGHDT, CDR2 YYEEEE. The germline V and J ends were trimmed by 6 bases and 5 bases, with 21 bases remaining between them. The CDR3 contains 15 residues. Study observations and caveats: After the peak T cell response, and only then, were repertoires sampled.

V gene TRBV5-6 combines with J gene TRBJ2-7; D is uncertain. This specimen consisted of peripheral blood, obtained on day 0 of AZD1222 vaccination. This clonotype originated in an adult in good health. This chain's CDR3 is CASTAGISTSNEQYF. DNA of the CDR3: TGTGCCAGCACCGCTGGGATATCTACGTCTAACGAGCAGTACTTC.